The sequence of this T cell receptor (beta chain) was determined in a study of cytomegalovirus exposure and HLA in healthy donors. The CDR3 consists of 14 residues. V shed 7 bases, J shed 2 bases, and the junction held 6 bases outside the gene matches. Germline V lookup: CDR1 MGHDK, CDR2 SYGVNS. Unrecorded immune exposures were likely, despite nominal health at sampling. The study ran its PCR with 60 Vbeta and 13 Jbeta primers. Original data processing: A follow-up analysis tallied 60 million to 85 million unique TCR beta chains, about 10 million shared. TCRdb's table, derived via immunoSEQ multiplex PCR, lists solely in-frame clones and lacks some. V and J calls and clone size are as listed in that table; D and trimming were resolved from the DNA. In the table there are around 130,000 clones, just over 70% of which are singletons.

The specimen sequenced was PBMCs. The chain recombines TRBV25-1 with TRBJ2-5, with 8 bases fitting TRBD1. The TCR sequence derives from a woman in her twenties or thirties in good health and CMV-seronegative. CDR3 sequence reads: CASTATGVQETQYF. The CDR3 DNA sequence: TGTGCCAGCACCGCGACAGGGGTACAAGAGACCCAGTACTTC.